These T cell receptor beta chains were read from a single sample in a study of Ad26.COV2.S vaccination and SARS-CoV-2 variants. Using immunoSEQ multiplex PCR, the repertoire was profiled, and TCRdb retains in-frame clones only, with some absent. This table holds some 480,000 clones, around 88% found once. This specimen was peripheral blood, taken in a trial of Ad26.COV2.S vaccine versus placebo. All receptors derive from a person between 18 and 65 years old who received the Ad26.COV2.S COVID-19 vaccine or a placebo. CDR3s include the opening cysteine and the closing phenylalanine or tryptophan. The order of the fields is clone size, V gene, J gene, D gene, CDR3 DNA, CDR3 protein. The D gene is left open where the match is weak. The size field is filled for only some rows; it gives once, few, many or a size class.

.	TRBV28	TRBJ1-5	.	TGTGCCAGCAGAATCTTGGGTTCAAGCAATCAGCCCCAGCATTTT	CASRILGSSNQPQHF
.	TRBV2	TRBJ2-7	.	TGTGCCAGCACCCGATGGGGGGAAGGCTACGAGCAGTACTTC	CASTRWGEGYEQYF
.	TRBV5-1	TRBJ2-1	.	TGCGCCAGCAGCTTGATTTGGACCTCTACCGACTCCTACAATGAGCAGTTCTTC	CASSLIWTSTDSYNEQFF
.	TRBV23-1	TRBJ2-7	TRBD2	TGCGCCAGCAGTCAACCCCGGACTAGCGGGATCTCCTACGAGCAGTACTTC	CASSQPRTSGISYEQYF
.	TRBV19	TRBJ1-2	.	TGTGCCAGTAGTATAAGTGAGCGAGGGGCCACCGGCTACACCTTC	CASSISERGATGYTF
.	TRBV7-2	TRBJ1-2	.	TGTGCCAGCAGCCCAGAAGGGTCGATTTATGGCTACACCTTC	CASSPEGSIYGYTF
.	TRBV6-6	TRBJ2-7	TRBD1	TGTGCCAGCACCCTTGGACAGGGGAGCTCCTACGAGCAGTACTTC	CASTLGQGSSYEQYF
.	TRBV11-2	TRBJ1-2	.	TGTGCCAGCAGCTTATTGAGCGATTATGGCTACACCTTC	CASSLLSDYGYTF
.	TRBV5-5	TRBJ2-1	TRBD2	TGTGCCAGCAGCGTAGCGGGAGGAGAGAACTACAATGAGCAGTTCTTC	CASSVAGGENYNEQFF
.	TRBV9	TRBJ2-7	.	TGTGCCAGCAGCGTTGACGGTAATCGCTACGAGCAGTACTTC	CASSVDGNRYEQYF
.	TRBV24-1	TRBJ2-2	.	TGTGCCACCAGGTCAGGCGGGGAGCTGTTTTTT	CATRSGGELFF
many	TRBV5-1	TRBJ2-7	TRBD2	TGCGCCAGCAGCTGGGGGAGGGGCCCAGGAACCTACGAGCAGTACTTC	CASSWGRGPGTYEQYF
few	TRBV7-8	TRBJ2-7	.	TGTGCCAGCAGCTTAGGGGTCACCAGTTACGAGCAGTACTTC	CASSLGVTSYEQYF
.	TRBV3-1/TRBV3-2	TRBJ2-1	TRBD2	TGTGCCAGCAGCGGACTAGCAATCCGGAGGAATGAGCAGTTCTTC	CASSGLAIRRNEQFF
few	TRBV11-2	TRBJ2-2	.	TGTGCCAGCAGCTTAGCGTGGGGTAGGGTAGCGAACACCGGGGAGCTGTTTTTT	CASSLAWGRVANTGELFF
.	TRBV5-1	TRBJ1-4	.	TGCGCCAGCCGCAAGGGACCGACTAATGAAAAACTGTTTTTT	CASRKGPTNEKLFF
.	TRBV7-8	TRBJ2-2	.	TGTGCCAGCAGCCGCTCAGGAGGCGGGGAGCTGTTTTTT	CASSRSGGGELFF
once	TRBV9	TRBJ2-2	TRBD2	TGTGCCAGCAGCGATATCCCTAGCGGCGGGGAGCTGTTTTTT	CASSDIPSGGELFF
.	TRBV18	TRBJ2-7	.	TGTGCCAGCTCGGCTTTCCGGGACACCTCCTACGAGCAGTACTTC	CASSAFRDTSYEQYF
.	TRBV5-6	TRBJ2-5	TRBD1	TGTGCCAGCAGACGAGAACAACAGGGGCCCCAAGAGACCCAGTACTTC	CASRREQQGPQETQYF
.	TRBV3-1/TRBV3-2	TRBJ2-7	TRBD2	TGTGCCAGCAGCCAAGTTTTGCCTGGACTAGCGGGAACCTACGAGCAGTACTTC	CASSQVLPGLAGTYEQYF
.	TRBV19	TRBJ1-5	.	TGTGCCAGTAGTTTGACAGGTCTTCCGAATCAGCCCCAGCATTTT	CASSLTGLPNQPQHF